The clone carrying this T cell receptor (beta chain) was found many times. Each CDR3 protein is one row after TCRdb ran MiXCR on the 5' RACE reads. The table includes 55,000 to 70,000 distinct CDR3 sequences, over 8.5% detected once. The CDR3 consists of 15 residues. Germline V gene sequence: CDR1 KGHSH, CDR2 LQKENI. Losses at the gene ends were 3 bases for V and 2 bases for J; bases not matched to a gene: 5. The sample belongs to a study of neurological immune-mediated disorders. Regarding time point: longitudinal time-point 1 (baseline). The receptor was isolated from a male donor with HTLV-1-associated myelopathy (HAM/TSP). The sample consisted of PBMCs. The chain uses TRBV18 and TRBJ2-7; 9 bases fit TRBD1. CDR3 nucleotide sequence: TGTGCCAGCTCACCGGGACAGGGTAAACCCTACGAGCAGTACTTC. As protein: CASSPGQGKPYEQYF.